This entry lists 7 T cell receptor beta chains sequenced from one sample in a study of T cell repertoires in cytomegalovirus infection. TCRdb re-analysed the reads in MiXCR, keeping a single row per CDR3 protein. The table records some 220,000 distinct CDR3 sequences, roughly 6.5% of them present only once. Sequencing was performed on PBMCs. The origin of the receptors is a human donor in good health (CMV status not recorded). Some clones in this sample may be carry-over from other donors' samples.

This clonotype was found many times. This chain connects TRBV7-3 to TRBJ2-1; the match to TRBD2 covers 9 bases. V gave up 5 bases and J gave up 6 bases; unmatched junction bases: 14. CDR3 length equals 17 residues. The germline V gene encodes CDR1 SGHTA and CDR2 FQGTGA. Here the CDR3 DNA reads TGTGCCAGCAGCACCGTCCCGGGACTAGCAGTGTCCAATGAGCAGTTCTTC. Translation gives CASSTVPGLAVSNEQFF.

Concerning this clonotype: This may be a read error: a much more frequent sequence differs by one nucleotide. V and J are TRBV7-8 and TRBJ2-1; D remains ambiguous. The V end was cut by 1 base, the J end by 5 bases, with 6 bases between. In germline, CDR1 is SGHVS, CDR2 FQNEAQ. The CDR3 totals 13 residues. DNA of the CDR3: TGTGCCAGCAGCTTAGAACGGAACAATGAGCAGTTCTTC. It is translated as CASSLERNNEQFF.

Many counts were recorded for this clonotype. The chain employs TRBV19 and TRBJ1-1, with 9 bases matching TRBD1. The CDR3 spans 13 residues. Germline CDR1 and CDR2: LNHDA and SQIVND (reference sequence). V gave up 8 bases and J gave up 4 bases; unmatched junction bases: 5. CDR3 protein: CASGTGLGTEAFF. In nucleotides, the CDR3 is TGTGCCAGTGGGACAGGGTTAGGCACTGAAGCTTTCTTT.

This clonotype was seen a few times. J is TRBJ1-5 and V is TRBV5-1, with TRBD1 matching over 7 bases. Per germline, CDR1 SGHRS and CDR2 YFSETQ. The V gene end was trimmed by 4 bases and the J gene end by 3 bases; junction bases not matched to a gene: 7. The length of the CDR3 is 15 residues. The CDR3 DNA reads TGCGCCAGCAGCCCGGGACAGCTAAACAATCAGCCCCAGCATTTT. This sequence encodes CASSPGQLNNQPQHF. Full variable domain (missing parts from reference TRBV5-1 and TRBJ1-5): KAGVTQTPRYLIKTRGQQVTLSCSPISGHRSVSWYQQTPGQGLQFLFEYFSETQRNKGNFPGRFSGRQFSNSRSEMNVSTLELGDSALYLCASSPGQLNNQPQHFGDGTRLSIL.

This clonotype has a count of ten or more. The chain combines TRBV15 with TRBJ1-5; 10 bases fit TRBD1. The ends lost 0 bases at V and 6 bases at J; junction bases unmatched: 11. CDR1 is LNHNV, CDR2 YYDKDF, per germline (reference sequence). The CDR3 extends over 18 amino acids. The CDR3 loop reads CATSRDTATGTGVQPQHF. CDR3 in DNA: TGTGCCACCAGCAGAGATACCGCGACCGGGACAGGGGTTCAGCCCCAGCATTTT.

Ten or more counts support this clonotype. The V call is TRBV5-1, the J call TRBJ1-1; D gene uncertain. Germline values: CDR1 SGHRS, CDR2 YFSETQ. CDR3 length equals 14 residues. The V and J ends lost 4 bases and 0 bases respectively, with 10 bases between them. The CDR3 spells CASSRDTLNTEAFF. The DNA of the CDR3 is TGCGCCAGCAGCCGTGACACCCTGAACACTGAAGCTTTCTTT.

This clonotype was found many times. The chain combines TRBV4-1 with TRBJ1-2; D not resolved. This CDR3 contains 14 residues. Germline CDR1 and CDR2: MGHRA and YSYEKL. Between the trimmed V and J ends, which lost 5 bases and 2 bases, there was a span of 12 bases. The CDR3 spells CASSYPERNYGYTF. Written as DNA, the CDR3 is TGCGCCAGCAGCTACCCCGAGAGAAACTATGGCTACACCTTC.